This passage covers 21 T cell receptor beta chains from one sample sequenced in a study of shared clonotypes between healthy human individuals. The repertoire was sequenced with immunoSEQ multiplex PCR; TCRdb's copy has only in-frame clones and lacks some. The profile shows 1.5 million to 2.5 million clones, about 95% of them singletons. Naive-designated CD8 cells lacked CD45RO, were positively enriched for CCR7, and omitted terminally differentiated effector memory CD45RA+ cells. Sequenced input: naive CD8+ T cells sorted from blood. The receptors here all came from a young man in good health.

The chain has TRBV7-9 and TRBJ1-1; no clear D gene. V was cut by 2 bases and J by 7 bases, with 8 bases left in between. The CDR3 totals 12 residues. Germline-derived CDR1 and CDR2 are SEHNR and FQNEAQ (reference sequence). CDR3 coding DNA: TGTGCCAGCAGCTTAATGGGGATTGAAGCTTTCTTT. Translated, it gives CASSLMGIEAFF.

The V and J genes are TRBV2 and TRBJ2-1; TRBD2 agrees at 11 bases. V shed 10 bases and J 7 bases; nucleotides not matched to a gene: 6. The CDR3 runs to 13 residues. The V gene's germline CDR1 is SNHLY and CDR2 FYNNEI. This CDR3 reads CATKTSGVNEQFF. CDR3 nucleotides: TGTGCCACCAAGACTAGCGGGGTTAATGAGCAGTTCTTC.

This clone has only one observation. The rearrangement joins TRBV6-6 to TRBJ2-7, with TRBD1 matching over 7 bases. The length of the CDR3 is 15 residues. Germline V gene lookup returns CDR1 MNHNY and CDR2 SVGAGI (reference sequence). V shed 6 bases and J 6 bases; nucleotides not matched to a gene: 14. The CDR3 loop reads CASRTQREGAVEQYF. The CDR3 DNA reads TGTGCCAGCAGAACGCAACGAGAGGGGGCCGTCGAGCAGTACTTC.

CDR3 DNA sequence: TGTGCCAGCAGTGAAGAAACGGTCCTTTACTACGAGCAGTACTTC. This gives the protein CASSEETVLYYEQYF. The chain recombines TRBV6-1 with TRBJ2-7; D is unclear. Trimming pared 1 base from V and 3 bases from J, leaving 13 bases between. CDR1 is MNHNS, CDR2 SASEGT, per germline. The CDR3 spans 15 residues.

The J gene is TRBJ1-1, the V gene TRBV4-3, with 7 bases lining up with TRBD1. The CDR3 loop spans 13 amino acids. V lost 5 bases and J lost 6; bases outside the gene matches: 6. Per germline, CDR1 LGHNA and CDR2 YSLEER. Here the CDR3 DNA reads TGCGCCAGCAGCTCCGACAGGGAGGCTGAAGCTTTCTTT. It translates to CASSSDREAEAFF.

J is TRBJ2-7 and V is TRBV28; D gene ambiguous. This CDR3 is built from 12 residues. The V and J ends lost 2 bases and 5 bases respectively, with 7 bases between them. CDR1 is MDHEN and CDR2 is SYDVKM in the germline V gene. This CDR3 reads CASSLGLDEQYF. In nucleotides, the CDR3 is TGTGCCAGCAGTTTAGGGTTAGACGAGCAGTACTTC.

In the case of this clone: A single base separates this from a much larger clone, so it may be a read error. The chain uses TRBV13 and TRBJ1-1; D gene uncertain. This CDR3 spans 12 amino acids. V lost 2 bases and J lost 1, with 2 bases in between. CDR1 is PRHDT, CDR2 FYEKMQ, per germline (reference sequence). CDR3 residues: CASSLRNTEAFF. In nucleotides, the CDR3 is TGTGCCAGCAGCTTACGGAACACTGAAGCTTTCTTT.

This chain joins TRBV13 and TRBJ2-7; tentatively, D is TRBD2 (7 bases). Germline CDR1 is PRHDT and CDR2 is FYEKMQ (reference sequence). V was cut by 6 bases and J by 3 bases, with 12 bases left in between. The CDR3 is made up of 13 amino acids. The CDR3 sequence is CASSGGAIYEQYF. The CDR3, as DNA: TGTGCCAGCAGTGGGGGGGCCATCTACGAGCAGTACTTC.

The gene calls are TRBV10-1 and TRBJ2-7, with D maybe TRBD1 (6 bases). This CDR3 region has 14 residues. The germline V gene encodes CDR1 WNHNN and CDR2 SYGVQD (reference sequence). The V and J ends lost 6 bases and 4 bases respectively, with 16 bases between them. The CDR3 sequence: CASSPIQGGYEQYF. The CDR3 region has the DNA TGCGCCAGCAGCCCAATACAGGGCGGGTACGAGCAGTACTTC.

V usage is TRBV5-1 and J usage is TRBJ2-5; 7 bases align to TRBD1. Per the germline V gene, CDR1 is SGHRS and CDR2 is YFSETQ. J was trimmed by 3 bases and V by 4 bases; bases with no gene match: 6. This CDR3 has 14 amino acids. The CDR3 reads CASSPFGTEETQYF. DNA for the CDR3: TGCGCCAGCAGCCCCTTTGGGACAGAAGAGACCCAGTACTTC.

The chain couples TRBV27 to TRBJ2-5; 8 bases are a match to TRBD1. The germline CDR1 and CDR2 sequences are MNHEY and SMNVEV (reference sequence). The CDR3 is 16 residues long. V shed 4 bases and J 5 bases; nucleotides not matched to a gene: 12. DNA of the CDR3: TGTGCCAGCAGTTGGCGACAGGGGCCCCGCGGGGAGACCCAGTACTTC. Amino acids: CASSWRQGPRGETQYF.

This chain connects TRBV19 to TRBJ1-2; D gene unclear. The CDR3 sequence is 13 residues long. The V end lost 5 bases, the J end lost 2 bases, and 9 bases lay between the germline ends. The germline gives CDR1 LNHDA, CDR2 SQIVND (reference sequence). The chain's CDR3 is CASSWQANYGYTF. CDR3 coding DNA: TGTGCCAGTAGTTGGCAGGCAAACTATGGCTACACCTTC.

The rearrangement joins TRBV7-4 to TRBJ2-7; D is undetermined. Trimming took 5 bases from V and 6 from J, leaving 11 bases between them. Looked up from germline, CDR1 is SGHVT and CDR2 is SQSDAQ. The CDR3 consists of 12 residues. The CDR3 bases are TGTGCCAGCAGCCGAACCACCCGCGAGCAGTACTTC. Its translation: CASSRTTREQYF.

The chain uses TRBV6-5 and TRBJ2-1, with TRBD2 identical over 10 bases. CDR1 and CDR2 (germline): MNHEY, SVGAGI. With 3 bases clipped from V and 8 bases from J, the junction kept 7 bases outside the gene matches. The CDR3 length is 15 residues. The CDR3 is CASSYLQREGDEQFF. The CDR3 bases are TGTGCCAGCAGTTATCTACAGCGGGAGGGCGATGAGCAGTTCTTC.

This clone was counted between two and nine times. Other nucleotide sequences from this sample produce the same CDR3. V and J are TRBV27 and TRBJ1-5, with D maybe TRBD1 (5 bases). Looked up from germline, CDR1 is MNHEY and CDR2 is SMNVEV (reference sequence). V lost 5 bases and J 1 base, leaving 9 bases between the germline ends. CDR3 size: 14 residues. CDR3 nucleotide sequence: TGTGCCAGCAGTCTCCGGGACAGCAATCAGCCCCAGCATTTT. Translated: CASSLRDSNQPQHF.

The CDR3 is CASSPPTGVKGELFF. For the CDR3, the DNA is TGCGCCAGCAGCCCGCCGACAGGGGTGAAAGGGGAGCTGTTTTTT. The J gene is TRBJ2-2, the V gene TRBV4-3; 8 bases map to TRBD1. Germline V lookup: CDR1 LGHNA, CDR2 YSLEER. The J segment lost 8 bases and the V segment lost 4 bases, leaving 9 bases of the junction unmatched. The CDR3 covers 15 residues.

CDR3 sequence reads: CASSAVRRYGTDTQYF. CDR3 in DNA: TGTGCCAGCAGCGCGGTCAGACGGTATGGCACAGATACGCAGTATTTT. The chain combines TRBV9 with TRBJ2-3; D is ambiguous. Deletions cut 3 bases from V and 1 base from J, with 15 bases between. Germline V gene sequence: CDR1 SGDLS, CDR2 YYNGEE. The CDR3 totals 16 residues.

The V and J genes are TRBV7-6 and TRBJ2-1, with D uncertain. V lost 4 bases to trimming and J lost 7 bases, with 8 bases between them. Per germline, CDR1 SGHVS and CDR2 FNYEAQ. The CDR3 extends over 12 amino acids. CDR3 DNA: TGTGCCAGCAGCTCTGGCCGAAATGAGCAGTTCTTC. Translated: CASSSGRNEQFF.

The rearrangement joins TRBV7-6 to TRBJ2-2; D is unresolved. The CDR3 has 14 residues. From germline, CDR1 is SGHVS and CDR2 FNYEAQ. The germline V and J ends were trimmed by 2 bases and 1 base, with 5 bases remaining between them. CDR3 sequence reads: CASSLNLNTGELFF. The CDR3 bases are TGTGCCAGCAGCTTAAACCTGAACACCGGGGAGCTGTTTTTT.

CDR3 DNA sequence: TGTGCCAGCAGCTTGGGACTAGCACAAGAGACCCAGTACTTC. It is translated as CASSLGLAQETQYF. The V gene is TRBV9, the J gene TRBJ2-5, with 9 bases aligning to TRBD2. The CDR3 loop spans 14 amino acids. In germline, CDR1 is SGDLS, CDR2 YYNGEE. V lost 4 bases, J lost 2 bases, and 3 bases stayed unmatched.

With regard to this clone: This sample also contains other DNA sequences that code for the same CDR3. The rearrangement links TRBV7-6 to TRBJ2-7, with 7 nucleotides matching TRBD1. The trim removed 5 bases at V and 0 bases at J, leaving 1 base unmatched. This CDR3 comprises 13 residues. Germline CDR1 SGHVS, CDR2 FNYEAQ. This CDR3 is CASSRDSSYEQYF. CDR3 DNA sequence: TGTGCCAGCAGCCGGGACAGCTCCTACGAGCAGTACTTC.